This TCR beta chain was sequenced in a study of Ad26.COV2.S vaccination and SARS-CoV-2 variants. Across the study: Dosing was one shot or two shots 56 days apart. Study conclusions and caveats: The breadth of spike-specific CD8+ and CD4+ T cell responses after vaccination was reportedly substantial. Higher spike-specific TCR breadth was found in vaccine recipients than in placebo recipients.

Of note for this clone: Its matching antigen is unknown.

The CDR3 contains 18 residues. The V end lost 2 bases, the J end lost 6 bases, and 22 bases lay between the germline ends. TCRdb's copy holds only in-frame clones and misses some; the assay was immunoSEQ multiplex PCR. The sample lists about 400,000 clones, 83% occurring once. Stated treatment: about 20 received Ad26.COV2.S at low or high dose, single or two shots; roughly five received placebo; per-sample allocation not given. It was on day 63 after the first vaccine or placebo injection that samples were taken. Vaccination used an Ad26 vector expressing Wuhan-strain SARS-CoV-2 spike. The starting material was peripheral blood, obtained in a trial of Ad26.COV2.S vaccine versus placebo. The TCR comes from a person between 18 and 59 years old who received the Ad26.COV2.S COVID-19 vaccine or a placebo. The J gene is TRBJ2-2, the V gene TRBV6-7; D is unclear. TRBV6-7 qualifies as an ORF whose function is uncertain. CDR3 DNA sequence: TGTGCCAGCAGTTACCCCCGGAATCTTTTTAATGAGTCCGGGGAGCTGTTTTTT. Amino acid sequence: CASSYPRNLFNESGELFF.